These 2 T cell receptor beta chains were all obtained from the same sample, sequenced in a study of T cell repertoires in cytomegalovirus infection. TCRdb re-analysed the reads in MiXCR, keeping a single row per CDR3 protein. The table lists about 350,000 distinct CDR3 sequences, approximately 30% of them singletons, with approximately 12% in the top ten. Antigens of these TCRs are unknown. The input for sequencing was cultured PBMCs, taken from culture after CMV antigen stimulation. These receptors originate from a human donor in good health (CMV status not recorded). Some clones in this sample may be carry-over from other donors' samples.

The sample holds a few counts of this clonotype. This chain connects TRBV6-6 to TRBJ2-7; the D gene is possibly TRBD2 (5 bases). Trimming stripped 6 bases from V and 5 bases from J, with 14 bases between. The CDR3 covers 13 residues. Germline V CDR1 and CDR2: MNHNY, SVGAGI (reference sequence). The CDR3 protein is CASSPFLANEQYF. The CDR3 DNA reads as TGTGCCAGCAGCCCGTTCCTAGCAAACGAGCAGTACTTC.

V gene TRBV7-1 combines with J gene TRBJ2-7, with 8 bases that match TRBD2. TRBV7-1 is reported as an ORF; its role is uncertain. Germline trimming cut 6 bases from V and 2 bases from J; bases unmatched to any gene: 3. The CDR3 sequence is 13 residues long. The CDR3 DNA follows: TGTGCCAGCAGTCGAGCGGGGGCCTACGAGCAGTACTTC. It is translated as CASSRAGAYEQYF.